These T cell receptor beta chains were read from a single sample in a study of regulatory T cells in long-lasting Graves disease. Each CDR3 protein gets one entry after TCRdb re-called the multiplex PCR reads with MiXCR. The top ten clones hold 12% of a sample with fewer than 650,000 distinct CDR3 sequences, around 16% of them seen once. The same sample was also studied in work on T cells in Graves' hyperthyroidism and ophthalmopathy.

Here the sequenced sample was peripheral blood mononuclear cells (PBMCs), taken at new diagnosis, from a patient treated with antithyroid drugs. The receptors originated from a man aged 18-30 years with Graves disease. The CDR3 runs from the conserved cysteine through the conserved F or W. Fields, in order: J gene, clone size, D gene, V gene, CDR3 DNA, CDR3 protein. The D gene is left open where the match is weak. For some rows the clone size is stated as once, few or many, or as a class when expanded; others skip it.

J gene: TRBJ1-1; clone size: many; D gene: -; V gene: TRBV29-1; CDR3 DNA: TGCAGCGCTGTTATGAGGGGTGGCACTGAAGCTTTCTTT; CDR3 protein: CSAVMRGGTEAFF
J gene: TRBJ2-1; clone size: many; D gene: -; V gene: TRBV20-1; CDR3 DNA: TGCAGTGCTAGTGATGTGCATGAGCAGTTCTTC; CDR3 protein: CSASDVHEQFF
J gene: TRBJ1-5; clone size: few; D gene: -; V gene: TRBV29-1; CDR3 DNA: TGCAGCGTTTGTGGGGGGCAGGGTCAGCCCCAGCATTTT; CDR3 protein: CSVCGGQGQPQHF
J gene: TRBJ2-7; clone size: many; D gene: TRBD2; V gene: TRBV9; CDR3 DNA: TGTGCCAGCAGCGCTAGCGGGGCCCCCTACGAGCAGTACTTC; CDR3 protein: CASSASGAPYEQYF
J gene: TRBJ2-2; clone size: many; D gene: -; V gene: TRBV28; CDR3 DNA: TGTGCCAGCAGTCCCCCAGTTACCGGGGAGCTGTTTTTT; CDR3 protein: CASSPPVTGELFF
J gene: TRBJ2-6; clone size: many; D gene: TRBD1; V gene: TRBV2; CDR3 DNA: TGTGCCAGCAGGACAGGGGATTTCGCTGGGGCCAACGTCCTGACTTTC; CDR3 protein: CASRTGDFAGANVLTF
J gene: TRBJ1-6; clone size: -; D gene: -; V gene: TRBV5-1; CDR3 DNA: TGCGCCAGCAGCAATACAGGGATCTATGAGTCACCCCTCCACTTT; CDR3 protein: CASSNTGIYESPLHF
J gene: TRBJ2-1; clone size: few; D gene: -; V gene: TRBV19; CDR3 DNA: TGTGCCAGTAGCCAGCGGGCTAGCTCCTACAATGAGCAGTTCTTC; CDR3 protein: CASSQRASSYNEQFF
J gene: TRBJ2-7; clone size: many; D gene: TRBD1; V gene: TRBV7-6; CDR3 DNA: TGTGCCAGCAACCCCGGGACAGCTCCCTACGAGCAGTACTTC; CDR3 protein: CASNPGTAPYEQYF
J gene: TRBJ2-2; clone size: -; D gene: -; V gene: TRBV12-3/TRBV12-4; CDR3 DNA: TGTGCCAGCAGTTTTGAGGGGAGATCCAGAAGGGAGCTGTTTTTT; CDR3 protein: CASSFEGRSRRELFF
J gene: TRBJ2-5; clone size: many; D gene: TRBD2; V gene: TRBV12-3/TRBV12-4; CDR3 DNA: TGTGCCAGCAGTTCACGACTAGCGGGAGGTAAAGAGACCCAGTACTTC; CDR3 protein: CASSSRLAGGKETQYF
J gene: TRBJ2-7; clone size: few; D gene: -; V gene: TRBV19; CDR3 DNA: TGTGCCAGTTCAGGCTCTATCCACGAGCAGTACTTC; CDR3 protein: CASSGSIHEQYF
J gene: TRBJ1-1; clone size: -; D gene: -; V gene: TRBV27; CDR3 DNA: TGTGCCAGCAGTTTATCGGTCGGGGGGGGGGGCTCTGAAGCTTTCTTT; CDR3 protein: CASSLSVGGGGSEAFF